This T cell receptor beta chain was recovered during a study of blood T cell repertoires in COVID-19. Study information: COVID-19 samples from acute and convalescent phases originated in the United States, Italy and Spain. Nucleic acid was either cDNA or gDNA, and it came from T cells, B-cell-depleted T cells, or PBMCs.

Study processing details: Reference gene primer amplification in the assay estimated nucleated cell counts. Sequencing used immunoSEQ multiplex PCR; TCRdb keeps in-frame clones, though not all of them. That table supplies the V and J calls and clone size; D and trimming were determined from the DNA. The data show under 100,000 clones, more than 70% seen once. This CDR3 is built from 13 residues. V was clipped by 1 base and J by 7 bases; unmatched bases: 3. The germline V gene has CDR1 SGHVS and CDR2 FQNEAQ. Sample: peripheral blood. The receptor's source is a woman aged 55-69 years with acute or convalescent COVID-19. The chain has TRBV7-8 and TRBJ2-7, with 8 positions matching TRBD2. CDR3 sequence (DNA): TGTGCCAGCAGCTTAGACCGGGAGGGAGAGCAGTACTTC. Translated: CASSLDREGEQYF.